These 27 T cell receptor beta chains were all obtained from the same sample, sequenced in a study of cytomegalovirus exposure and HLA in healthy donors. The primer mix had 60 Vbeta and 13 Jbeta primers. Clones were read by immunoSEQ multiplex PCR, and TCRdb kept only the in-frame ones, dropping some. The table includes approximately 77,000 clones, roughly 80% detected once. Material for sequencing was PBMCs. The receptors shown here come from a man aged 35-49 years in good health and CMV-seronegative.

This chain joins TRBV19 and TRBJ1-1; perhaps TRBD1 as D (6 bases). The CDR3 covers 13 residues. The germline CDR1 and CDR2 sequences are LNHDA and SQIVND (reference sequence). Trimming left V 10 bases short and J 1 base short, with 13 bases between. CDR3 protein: CATTGTKNTEAFF. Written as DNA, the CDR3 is TGTGCCACAACCGGGACAAAGAACACTGAAGCTTTCTTT.

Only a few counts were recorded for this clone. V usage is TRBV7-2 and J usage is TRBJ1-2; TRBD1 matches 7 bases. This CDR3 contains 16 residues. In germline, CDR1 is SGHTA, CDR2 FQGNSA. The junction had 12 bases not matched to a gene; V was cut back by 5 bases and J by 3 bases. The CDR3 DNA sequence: TGTGCCAGCAGCCCCTATCGACAGGGTTTGGACTATGGCTACACCTTC. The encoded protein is CASSPYRQGLDYGYTF.

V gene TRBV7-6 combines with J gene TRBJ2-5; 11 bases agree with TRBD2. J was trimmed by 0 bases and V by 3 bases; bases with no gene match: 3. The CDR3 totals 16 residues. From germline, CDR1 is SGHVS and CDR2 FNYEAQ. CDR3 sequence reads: CASSFPTSGNQETQYF. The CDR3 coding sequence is TGTGCCAGCAGCTTCCCGACTAGCGGGAACCAAGAGACCCAGTACTTC.

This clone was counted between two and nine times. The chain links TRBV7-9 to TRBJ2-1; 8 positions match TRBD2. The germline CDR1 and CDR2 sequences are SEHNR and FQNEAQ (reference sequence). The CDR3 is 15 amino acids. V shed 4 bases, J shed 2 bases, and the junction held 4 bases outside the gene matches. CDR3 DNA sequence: TGTGCCAGCAGCTCAGAGACTAGCGCCTACAATGAGCAGTTCTTC. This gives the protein CASSSETSAYNEQFF. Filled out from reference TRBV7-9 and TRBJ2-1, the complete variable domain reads DTGVSQNPRHKITKRGQNVTFRCDPISEHNRLYWYRQTLGQGPEFLTYFQNEAQLEKSRLLSDRFSAERPKGSFSTLEIQRTEQGDSAMYLCASSSETSAYNEQFFGPGTRLTVL.

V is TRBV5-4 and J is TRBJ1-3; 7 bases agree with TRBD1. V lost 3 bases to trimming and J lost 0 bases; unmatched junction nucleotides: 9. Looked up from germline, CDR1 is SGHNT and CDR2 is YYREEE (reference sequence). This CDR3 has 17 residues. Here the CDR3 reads CASSSKTGPSSGNTIYF. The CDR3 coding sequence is TGTGCCAGCAGCTCGAAGACAGGGCCCAGCTCTGGAAACACCATATATTTT.

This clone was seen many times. DNA for the CDR3: TGTGCCAGCAGTGACTCGCCCAGCGGGGCAGATACGCAGTATTTT. It encodes CASSDSPSGADTQYF. This rearrangement joins TRBV6-4 to TRBJ2-3, with 7 bases lining up with TRBD2. Germline V gene data show CDR1 as MRHNA and CDR2 as SNTAGT. The CDR3 runs 15 residues. V lost 0 bases and J lost 4; bases outside the gene matches: 4.

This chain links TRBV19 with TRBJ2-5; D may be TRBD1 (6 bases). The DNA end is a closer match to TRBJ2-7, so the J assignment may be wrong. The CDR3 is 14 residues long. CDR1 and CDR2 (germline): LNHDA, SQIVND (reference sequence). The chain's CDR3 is CASSSSTGSYEQYF. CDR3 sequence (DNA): TGTGCCAGTAGTTCTAGTACAGGGAGCTACGAGCAGTACTTC.

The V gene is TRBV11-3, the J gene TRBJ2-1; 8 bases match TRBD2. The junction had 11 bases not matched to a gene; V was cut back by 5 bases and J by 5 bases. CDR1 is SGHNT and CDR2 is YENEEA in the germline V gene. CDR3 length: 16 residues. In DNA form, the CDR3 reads TGTGCCAGCAGCACCCGGGAGGTAGCGGGAAACAATGAGCAGTTCTTC. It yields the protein CASSTREVAGNNEQFF.

Here the CDR3 reads CASSSGTSGYNEQFF. CDR3 bases: TGTGCCAGCAGCTCCGGGACTAGCGGCTACAATGAGCAGTTCTTC. The chain links TRBV9 to TRBJ2-1; 11 positions match TRBD2. V was clipped by 4 bases and J by 3 bases; unmatched bases: 3. The CDR3 contains 15 residues. CDR1 and CDR2 from the germline V gene are SGDLS and YYNGEE.

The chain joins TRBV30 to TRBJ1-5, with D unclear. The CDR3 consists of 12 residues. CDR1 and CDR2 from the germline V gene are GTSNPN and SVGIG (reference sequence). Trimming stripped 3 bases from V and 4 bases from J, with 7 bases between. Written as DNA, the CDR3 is TGTGCCTGGAGCCCTTCGAATCAGCCCCAGCATTTT. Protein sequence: CAWSPSNQPQHF.

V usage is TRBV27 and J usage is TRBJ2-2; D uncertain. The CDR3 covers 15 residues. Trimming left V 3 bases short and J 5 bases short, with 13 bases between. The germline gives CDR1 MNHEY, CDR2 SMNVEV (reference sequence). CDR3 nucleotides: TGTGCCAGCAGTTTGTATCCCCTGAGGACCGGGGAGCTGTTTTTT. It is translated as CASSLYPLRTGELFF.

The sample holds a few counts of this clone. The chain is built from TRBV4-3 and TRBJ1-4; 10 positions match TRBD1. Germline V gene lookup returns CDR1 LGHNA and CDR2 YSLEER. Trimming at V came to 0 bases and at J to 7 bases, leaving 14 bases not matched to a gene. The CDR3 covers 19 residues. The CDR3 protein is CASSQDQAETGGYSEKLFF. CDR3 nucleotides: TGCGCCAGCAGCCAAGATCAGGCGGAGACAGGGGGCTATTCTGAAAAACTGTTTTTT.

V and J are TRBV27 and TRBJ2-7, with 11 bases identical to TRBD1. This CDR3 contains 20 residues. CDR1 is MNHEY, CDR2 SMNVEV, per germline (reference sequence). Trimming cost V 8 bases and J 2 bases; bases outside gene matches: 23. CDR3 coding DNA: TGTGCCAGCCACCCCTTCAGGACAGGGGGCTATGCGGGAGGGACCTACGAGCAGTACTTC. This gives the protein CASHPFRTGGYAGGTYEQYF.

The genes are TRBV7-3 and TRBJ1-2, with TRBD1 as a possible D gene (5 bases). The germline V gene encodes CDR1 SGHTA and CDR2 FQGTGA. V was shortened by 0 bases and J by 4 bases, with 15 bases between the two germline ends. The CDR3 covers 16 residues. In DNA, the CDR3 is TGTGCCAGCAGCTTAACCGGGACTGAGGGGACCTATGGCTACACCTTC. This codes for CASSLTGTEGTYGYTF.

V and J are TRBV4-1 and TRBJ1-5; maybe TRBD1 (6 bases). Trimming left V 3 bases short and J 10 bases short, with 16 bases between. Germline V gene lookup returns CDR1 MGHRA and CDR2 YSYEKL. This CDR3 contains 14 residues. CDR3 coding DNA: TGCGCCAGCAGCCATAGACAGGTTCTTCAACCCCAGCATTTT. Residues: CASSHRQVLQPQHF.

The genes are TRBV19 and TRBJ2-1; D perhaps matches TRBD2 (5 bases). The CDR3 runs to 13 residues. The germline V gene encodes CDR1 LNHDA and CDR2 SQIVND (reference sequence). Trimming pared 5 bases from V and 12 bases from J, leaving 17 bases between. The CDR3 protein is CASSPSTPRGQFF. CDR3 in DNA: TGTGCCAGTAGTCCCTCGACCCCTCGGGGGCAGTTCTTC.

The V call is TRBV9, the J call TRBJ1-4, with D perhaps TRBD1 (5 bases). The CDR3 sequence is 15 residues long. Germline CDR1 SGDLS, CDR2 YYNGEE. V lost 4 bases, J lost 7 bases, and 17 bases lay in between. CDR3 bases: TGTGCCAGCAGCCCGCAGGGTATTGGGGCTGAAAAACTGTTTTTT. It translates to CASSPQGIGAEKLFF.

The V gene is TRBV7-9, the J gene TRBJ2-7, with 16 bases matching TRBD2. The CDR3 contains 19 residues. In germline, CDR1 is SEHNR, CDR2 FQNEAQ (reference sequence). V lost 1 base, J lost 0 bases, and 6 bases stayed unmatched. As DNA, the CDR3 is TGTGCCAGCAGCTTAGGGGCGGGACTAGCGGGAGGGAGCTCCTACGAGCAGTACTTC. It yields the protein CASSLGAGLAGGSSYEQYF.

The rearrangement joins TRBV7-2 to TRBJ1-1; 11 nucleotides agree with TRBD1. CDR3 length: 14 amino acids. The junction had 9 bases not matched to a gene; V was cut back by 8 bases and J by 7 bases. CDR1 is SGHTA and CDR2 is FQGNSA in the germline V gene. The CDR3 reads CASVYRDRGGEAFF. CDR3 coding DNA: TGTGCCAGCGTATACCGGGACAGGGGGGGTGAAGCTTTCTTT.

The chain's CDR3 is CASSIGSQVGNTIYF. The CDR3 nucleotides are TGTGCCAGTAGTATCGGCAGTCAGGTTGGAAACACCATATATTTT. This chain links TRBV19 with TRBJ1-3, with no clear D. The germline CDR1 and CDR2 sequences are LNHDA and SQIVND (reference sequence). CDR3 length equals 15 residues. V lost 3 bases to trimming and J lost 3 bases, with 12 bases between them.

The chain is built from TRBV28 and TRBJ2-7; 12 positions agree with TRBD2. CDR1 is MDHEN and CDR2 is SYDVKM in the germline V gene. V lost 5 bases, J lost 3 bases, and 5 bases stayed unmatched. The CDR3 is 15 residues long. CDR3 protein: CASSQTSGGLYEQYF. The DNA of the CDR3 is TGTGCCAGCAGTCAGACTAGCGGGGGACTCTACGAGCAGTACTTC.

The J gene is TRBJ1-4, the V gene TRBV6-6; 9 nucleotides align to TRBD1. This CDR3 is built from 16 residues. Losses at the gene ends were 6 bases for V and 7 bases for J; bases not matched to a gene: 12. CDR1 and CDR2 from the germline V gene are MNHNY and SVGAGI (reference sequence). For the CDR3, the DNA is TGTGCCAGCAGCCAAACGAGTGGGACAGGGCGTGAAAAACTGTTTTTT. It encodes CASSQTSGTGREKLFF.

CDR3 sequence: CASSFGGDYGYTF. The CDR3 nucleotides read TGTGCCAGCAGCTTTGGAGGAGACTATGGCTACACCTTC. V gene TRBV7-8 combines with J gene TRBJ1-2, with D unresolved. Germline V gene data show CDR1 as SGHVS and CDR2 as FQNEAQ. The CDR3 consists of 13 residues. Trimming removed 3 bases from V and 3 bases from J, with 8 bases in between.

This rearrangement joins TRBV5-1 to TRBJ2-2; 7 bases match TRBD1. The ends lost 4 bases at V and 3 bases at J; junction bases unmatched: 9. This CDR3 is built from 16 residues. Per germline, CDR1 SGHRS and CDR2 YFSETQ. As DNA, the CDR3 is TGCGCCAGCAGCCGCGCCGGGACAGCCTACACCGGGGAGCTGTTTTTT. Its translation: CASSRAGTAYTGELFF. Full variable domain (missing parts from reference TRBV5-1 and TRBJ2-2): KAGVTQTPRYLIKTRGQQVTLSCSPISGHRSVSWYQQTPGQGLQFLFEYFSETQRNKGNFPGRFSGRQFSNSRSEMNVSTLELGDSALYLCASSRAGTAYTGELFFGEGSRLTVL.

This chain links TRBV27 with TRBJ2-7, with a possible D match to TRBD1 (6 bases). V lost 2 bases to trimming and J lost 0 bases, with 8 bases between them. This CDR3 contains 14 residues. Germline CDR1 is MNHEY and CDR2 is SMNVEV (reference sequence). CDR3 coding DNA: TGTGCCAGCAGTTTAAGGGACAACTCCTACGAGCAGTACTTC. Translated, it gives CASSLRDNSYEQYF.

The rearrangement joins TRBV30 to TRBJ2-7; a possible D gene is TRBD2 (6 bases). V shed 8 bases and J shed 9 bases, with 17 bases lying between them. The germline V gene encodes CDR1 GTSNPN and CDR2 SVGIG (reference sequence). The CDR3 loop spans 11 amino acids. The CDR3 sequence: CALDRGIGQYF. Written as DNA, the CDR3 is TGTGCCCTAGACCGGGGGATTGGGCAGTACTTC.

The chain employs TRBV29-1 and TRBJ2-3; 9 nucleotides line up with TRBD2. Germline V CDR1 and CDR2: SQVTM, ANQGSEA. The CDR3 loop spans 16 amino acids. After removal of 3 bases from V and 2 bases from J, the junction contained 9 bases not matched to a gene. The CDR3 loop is CSVDGISGSHTDTQYF. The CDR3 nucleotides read TGCAGCGTTGACGGCATTAGCGGGAGCCACACAGATACGCAGTATTTT.